One T cell receptor (beta chain) is described in this entry. Trimming took 7 bases from V and 6 from J; bases not matched to a gene: 11. This CDR3 spans 15 amino acids. Germline V gene lookup returns CDR1 MNHNY and CDR2 SVGAGI (reference sequence). Measured with immunoSEQ multiplex PCR; TCRdb has only the in-frame clones, and not every one. This sample carries 2,500,000 or so clones, approximately 93% of them seen once, and the ten largest clones take 0.36%. The data belong to a study of shared clonotypes between healthy human individuals. Study-level information: Each donor contributed plates that comprised three CD4 naive, three CD4 memory, two CD8 naive and one CD8 memory.

The clonotype originates from a man in his late teens or twenties in good health. Some clones in this sample may be carry-over from other donors' samples. The rearrangement uses TRBV6-6 and TRBJ2-4; 8 bases are a match to TRBD1. Sequencing was performed on naive CD4+ T cells from PBMCs. Subset noted: CD45RA+ positively selected. The CDR3 DNA reads as TGTGCCAGCAACCCGGGGCAGGGGGCCGGAAACATTCAGTACTTC. Encoded protein: CASNPGQGAGNIQYF.